This T cell receptor (beta chain) was profiled in a study of blood T cells in healthy people across ages. General study points: Possibly confounding the expanded clonotype changes was the fact that donor CMV status was unknown. It was held that the diversity estimates obtained from one million T cells were underestimates.

PCR was performed a second time for about 7 to 11 cycles using a sample-barcoded 5' primer and a J-beta primer mix. TCRdb called the 5' RACE reads again in MiXCR, with one record for every CDR3 protein. This sample yields approximately 600,000 distinct CDR3 sequences, of which under 65% are seen a single time; approximately 37% belongs to the top ten. Concerning this clonotype: What it recognizes is unknown.

The V and J ends lost 3 bases and 5 bases, in that order; junction bases with no gene match: 9. The CDR3 totals 15 residues. The V gene's germline CDR1 is SGHRS and CDR2 YFSETQ. Source material: blood. This rearrangement joins TRBV5-1 to TRBJ1-2; 8 bases agree with TRBD1. The sequence was obtained from a man between 60 and 75 years old in good health. CDR3 DNA sequence: TGCGCCAGCAGCTGGAGGACAGGGTCTGGATATGGCTACACCTTC. Protein: CASSWRTGSGYGYTF.